The rows below give T cell receptor beta chains drawn from one sample of a study of cytotoxic CD8 clonotypes in ibrutinib-treated CLL. Profiling relied on immunoSEQ multiplex PCR, and the TCRdb table lists in-frame clones only, not all of them. This sample has about 130,000 clones, with around three quarters found just once. Material: PBMCs, obtained after 12 months of ibrutinib treatment. The receptor source for this set is a human donor with chronic lymphocytic leukemia. The CDR3 runs from the conserved cysteine through the conserved F or W. D genes are given only for firm matches. For some rows the clone size is stated as once, few or many, or as a class when expanded; others skip it.

D	V	J	length	size	CDR3	DNA
NA	TRBV9	TRBJ1-1	17	once	CASSVDDSPQVNTEAFF	TGTGCCAGCAGCGTAGATGATTCACCTCAGGTGAACACTGAAGCTTTCTTT
TRBD2	TRBV7-6	TRBJ2-2	19	NA	CASSLRGLAGDPTTGELFF	TGTGCCAGCAGCCTAAGGGGACTAGCGGGAGACCCGACCACCGGGGAGCTGTTTTTT
TRBD2	TRBV28	TRBJ2-3	17	NA	CASSVLLAGFDTDTQYF	TGTGCCAGCAGTGTCTTACTAGCGGGATTCGACACAGATACGCAGTATTTT
NA	TRBV13	TRBJ2-7	17	NA	CASSLAGWGSERNEQYF	TGTGCCAGCAGCTTAGCCGGGTGGGGGAGCGAGAGGAACGAGCAGTACTTC
NA	TRBV5-8	TRBJ2-3	14	NA	CASSLLRLGDTQYF	TGTGCCAGCAGCTTGTTACGCCTTGGGGATACGCAGTATTTT
TRBD1	TRBV10-3	TRBJ1-5	15	NA	CAISSAAGGTQPQHF	TGTGCCATCAGCTCTGCTGCAGGGGGTACCCAGCCCCAGCATTTT
TRBD1	TRBV28	TRBJ2-3	16	NA	CASSFDLTGGTDTQYF	TGTGCCAGCAGTTTCGATTTGACAGGGGGCACAGATACGCAGTATTTT
TRBD2	TRBV6-5	TRBJ2-7	15	once	CASSYEGGRVYEQYF	TGTGCCAGCAGTTACGAGGGCGGGAGGGTTTACGAGCAGTACTTC
NA	TRBV7-8	TRBJ1-5	13	few	CASSLEGDQPQHF	TGTGCCAGCAGCTTAGAAGGGGATCAGCCCCAGCATTTT
TRBD1	TRBV2	TRBJ1-4	13	NA	CASIRDSYEKLFF	TGTGCCAGCATACGGGACAGTTATGAAAAACTGTTTTTT
TRBD1	TRBV30	TRBJ1-5	15	NA	CAWSLGQGAYQPQHF	TGTGCCTGGAGTCTCGGACAGGGGGCTTATCAGCCCCAGCATTTT
NA	TRBV11-2	TRBJ2-5	14	NA	CASSPRDSQETQYF	TGTGCCAGCAGCCCCCGGGACTCTCAAGAGACCCAGTACTTC
TRBD1	TRBV5-1	TRBJ1-1	15	NA	CASRTGGGLDTEAFF	TGCGCCAGCAGAACAGGGGGCGGTTTGGACACTGAAGCTTTCTTT
NA	TRBV2	TRBJ2-3	14	NA	CASSVSRGTDTQYF	TGTGCCAGCAGTGTCTCTAGGGGCACAGATACGCAGTATTTT